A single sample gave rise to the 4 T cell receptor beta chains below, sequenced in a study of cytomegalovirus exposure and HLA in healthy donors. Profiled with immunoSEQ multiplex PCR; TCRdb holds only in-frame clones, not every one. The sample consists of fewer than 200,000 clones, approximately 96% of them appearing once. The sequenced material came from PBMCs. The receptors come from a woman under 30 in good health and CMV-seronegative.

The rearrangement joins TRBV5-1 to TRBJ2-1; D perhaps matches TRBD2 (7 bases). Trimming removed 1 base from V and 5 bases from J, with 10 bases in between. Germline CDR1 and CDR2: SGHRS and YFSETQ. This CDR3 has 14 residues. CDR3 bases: TGCGCCAGCAGCTTGCGCGGGGGCAACAATGAGCAGTTCTTC. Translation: CASSLRGGNNEQFF.

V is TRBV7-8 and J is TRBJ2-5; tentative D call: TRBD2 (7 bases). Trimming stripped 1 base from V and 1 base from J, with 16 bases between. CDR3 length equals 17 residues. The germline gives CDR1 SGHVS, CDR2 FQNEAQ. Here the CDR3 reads CASSLDGGGGSQETQYF. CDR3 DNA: TGTGCCAGCAGCTTAGATGGAGGGGGGGGGTCCCAAGAGACCCAGTACTTC. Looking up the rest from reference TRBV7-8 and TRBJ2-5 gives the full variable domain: GAGVSQSPRYKVAKRGQDVALRCDPISGHVSLFWYQQALGQGPEFLTYFQNEAQLDKSGLPSDRFFAERPEGSVSTLKIQRTQQEDSAVYLCASSLDGGGGSQETQYFGPGTRLLVL.

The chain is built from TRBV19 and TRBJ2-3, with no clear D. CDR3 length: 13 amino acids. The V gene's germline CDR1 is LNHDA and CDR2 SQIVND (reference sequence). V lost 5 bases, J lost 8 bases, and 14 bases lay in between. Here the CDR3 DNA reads TGTGCCAGTAGTGACCTTCTTGCAGGTACGCAGTATTTT. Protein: CASSDLLAGTQYF.

The CDR3 coding sequence is TGTGCCAGCAGTTCAGTGAACCCTGGGGCCAACGTCCTGACTTTC. The encoded protein is CASSSVNPGANVLTF. J is TRBJ2-6 and V is TRBV6-5; D not resolved. Germline CDR1 is MNHEY and CDR2 is SVGAGI. This CDR3 is built from 15 residues. Trimming removed 4 bases at V and 2 bases at J, with 9 bases between.